This T cell receptor (beta chain) came from a study of blood T cell repertoires in COVID-19. About the research overall: Sample material is recorded as cDNA or gDNA derived from T cells, B-cell-depleted T cells, or PBMCs.

Per the authors' pipeline: Researchers report that nucleated cell counts were estimated from reference gene primer amplification. Sequencing was performed with immunoSEQ multiplex PCR; in TCRdb, only in-frame clones are kept and a portion is missing. V, J and clone size derive from that table, while D and trimming were established from the DNA sequence. Of around 41,000 clones in the sample, under 85% were seen once. In germline, CDR1 is MDHEN, CDR2 SYDVKM. V was cut by 5 bases and J by 2 bases, with 10 bases left in between. The CDR3 contains 14 residues. Sequencing input: peripheral blood. The rearrangement joins TRBV28 to TRBJ1-5, with D perhaps TRBD1 (5 bases). The sequence was collected from a woman older than 75 with acute or convalescent COVID-19. CDR3 protein: CASSRWGGNQPQHF. CDR3 DNA: TGTGCCAGCAGTCGGTGGGGCGGCAATCAGCCCCAGCATTTT.